The rows below give T cell receptor beta chains drawn from one sample of a study of blood T cell repertoires in COVID-19. Measured with immunoSEQ multiplex PCR; TCRdb has only the in-frame clones, and not every one. The sample consists of about 110,000 clones, around 85% of them appearing once. The sequencing input was peripheral blood. These receptors were taken from a human donor in a cohort sampled during active COVID-19. The CDR3 runs from the conserved cysteine through the conserved F or W. D genes are given only for firm matches. Rows give clone size only sometimes, using once, few, many, or a class for an expanded clone.

v_gene	abundance	j_gene	d_gene	CDR3nt	CDR3aa
TRBV5-6	once	TRBJ2-1	NA	TGTGCCAGCAGCTTACGGGGGACGTACTCCTACAATGAGCAGTTCTTC	CASSLRGTYSYNEQFF
TRBV7-9	few	TRBJ1-6	TRBD1	TGTGCCAGCAGCTCCGGACAGGTGACACCCCTCCACTTT	CASSSGQVTPLHF
TRBV6-5	NA	TRBJ1-5	NA	TGTGCCAGCACCGCGACAGGAGGTCAGCCCCAGCATTTT	CASTATGGQPQHF
TRBV19	NA	TRBJ1-2	NA	TGTGCCAGTAGTCCTTCCCAGGGATTGGGGGGCTACACCTTC	CASSPSQGLGGYTF
TRBV24-1	NA	TRBJ2-7	NA	TGTGCCACCAGTGATCCTCGCAGGGGCGCCTACGAGCAGTACTTC	CATSDPRRGAYEQYF
TRBV6-1	few	TRBJ1-3	NA	TGTGCCAGCAGTGAAGCATGGCCAGGACAGAAGATTGGAAACACCATATATTTT	CASSEAWPGQKIGNTIYF
TRBV3-1/TRBV3-2	once	TRBJ2-1	TRBD2	TGTGCCAGCAGCTCCCGGACTAGCGGGGTCAATGAGCAGTTCTTC	CASSSRTSGVNEQFF
TRBV6-5	NA	TRBJ2-1	NA	TGTGCCAGCGGATCTAGCGAGTACAATGAGCAGTTCTTC	CASGSSEYNEQFF
TRBV7-6	many	TRBJ1-3	NA	TGTGCCAGCAGCTTAGGGGTGACAGGAGCCTCTGGAAACACCATATATTTT	CASSLGVTGASGNTIYF
TRBV27	NA	TRBJ1-2	NA	TGTGCCACCATGGGGGAGGGGGGCGTATGGGATGGCTACACCTTC	CATMGEGGVWDGYTF